Shown below are 9 T cell receptor beta chains from a single sample sequenced in a study of monozygotic twins with inflammatory bowel disease (dated 2019 in TCRdb). The method was 5' RACE. The reads were generated on an Illumina HiSeq 2500. TCRdb reprocessed the reads into one record per CDR3 protein sequence, lacking DNA. The table held for this sample gives 300,000 to 400,000 distinct CDR3 sequences. The ten largest clones take up just over 2.5% of the sample. Sequenced: blood. The receptors here all came from a human donor with ulcerative colitis or Crohn's disease, or a healthy co-twin of an affected twin (not recorded which).

The V call is TRBV7-9, the J call TRBJ1-4. The CDR3 loop spans 11 amino acids. Germline V gene sequence: CDR1 SEHNR, CDR2 FQNEAQ (reference sequence). CDR3: CASSNTEKLFF.

The J gene is TRBJ1-1, the V gene TRBV6-5. The germline V gene has CDR1 MNHEY and CDR2 SVGAGI. The CDR3 totals 17 residues. The CDR3 sequence: CASSSLPRGRADTEAFF.

The rearrangement links TRBV27 to TRBJ2-7; TCRdb returns TRBD1, unconfirmable since there is no DNA. Germline V gene data show CDR1 as MNHEY and CDR2 as SMNVEV (reference sequence). This CDR3 is built from 14 residues. The chain's CDR3 is CASSGTPSSYEQYF.

This chain joins TRBV12-3 or TRBV12-4 and TRBJ2-2. The CDR3 contains 13 residues. CDR3 protein: CASSLGVAGELFF.

This chain uses TRBV12-3 or TRBV12-4 with TRBJ2-1. This CDR3 comprises 15 residues. The CDR3: CASSFRGNAFNEQFF.

The chain combines TRBV4-3 with TRBJ2-7. Germline V gene sequence: CDR1 LGHNA, CDR2 YSLEER. This CDR3 contains 14 residues. CDR3 in amino acids: CASSQDIGGYEQYF.

J is TRBJ2-5 and V is TRBV11-2; TCRdb gives TRBD1 as the D gene, but with no DNA this cannot be confirmed. This CDR3 has 17 residues. Germline CDR1 is SGHAT and CDR2 is FQNNGV. CDR3: CASSLDPPGAMRETQYF.

The chain combines TRBV7-9 with TRBJ2-1; absent DNA, TCRdb's TRBD1 call cannot be checked. Germline assignment: CDR1 SEHNR and CDR2 FQNEAQ (reference sequence). This CDR3 has 12 amino acids. CDR3 region: CASSPPGGQLFF.

The chain recombines TRBV5-1 with TRBJ1-4; TCRdb lists TRBD1, though no DNA is available to test this call. The CDR3 is made up of 15 amino acids. In germline, CDR1 is SGHRS, CDR2 YFSETQ. The CDR3 here is CASSVLTGSNEKLFF.